A single sample gave rise to the 17 T cell receptor beta chains below, sequenced in a study of blood T cell repertoires in COVID-19. Clones were read by immunoSEQ multiplex PCR, and TCRdb kept only the in-frame ones, dropping some. The sample contains about 380,000 clones, more than 75% of which appear only once. Input material: PBMCs or T cells enriched from blood (not recorded which). These receptors all come from a woman in her twenties or thirties who had recovered from COVID-19.

This clone was detected only once. The V gene is TRBV19, the J gene TRBJ1-5, with D unresolved. Germline V CDR1 and CDR2: LNHDA, SQIVND (reference sequence). The CDR3 consists of 15 residues. V was clipped by 4 bases and J by 11 bases, with 21 bases between them. This CDR3 reads CASSNNMDEHEAQHF. The CDR3 nucleotides read TGTGCCAGTAGTAATAATATGGATGAGCATGAGGCCCAGCATTTT. The variable domain in full, with the rest retrieved from reference TRBV19 and TRBJ1-5, is DGGITQSPKYLFRKEGQNVTLSCEQNLNHDAMYWYRQDPGQGLRLIYYSQIVNDFQKGDIAEGYSVSREKKESFPLTVTSAQKNPTAFYLCASSNNMDEHEAQHFGDGTRLSIL.

The chain links TRBV10-2 to TRBJ2-2; perhaps TRBD1 as D (6 bases). With 6 bases removed from V and 1 base from J, the gap between germline ends came to 9 bases. The CDR3 runs to 14 residues. Germline CDR1 and CDR2: WSHSY and SAAADI. The CDR3 DNA reads as TGCGCCAGCAGACAGGGCTTGAACACCGGGGAGCTGTTTTTT. It codes for CASRQGLNTGELFF.

The chain joins TRBV21-1 to TRBJ2-5; the DNA was not compared with TRBD1, the D call given in the table. TRBV21-1 is a pseudogene. The CDR3 length is 12 residues. The CDR3 reads CASNEHLLTQYF. The CDR3 DNA reads TGTGCCAGCAACGAACACCTGCTGACCCAGTACTTC.

The chain has TRBV14 and TRBJ1-2; D gene unclear. CDR3 size: 20 residues. Germline V gene sequence: CDR1 SGHDN, CDR2 FVKESK. With 5 bases removed from V and 1 base from J, the gap between germline ends came to 29 bases. The CDR3 sequence is CASSSRLSGLQEANNYGYTF. CDR3 coding DNA: TGTGCCAGCAGCTCCCGCCTGTCGGGTCTTCAAGAGGCCAATAACTATGGCTACACCTTC.

This clone has only a few counts. This chain connects TRBV9 to TRBJ1-1; D is uncertain. The germline gives CDR1 SGDLS, CDR2 YYNGEE. V lost 3 bases and J lost 1, with 7 bases in between. This CDR3 contains 13 residues. The CDR3, as DNA: TGTGCCAGCAGCGAGGCGGCGAACACTGAAGCTTTCTTT. Its translation: CASSEAANTEAFF.

Notes on this clone: Other nucleotide sequences in the sample specify the same CDR3. The chain couples TRBV3-1 (or the pseudogene TRBV3-2) to TRBJ2-7; 10 positions agree with TRBD2. Germline CDR1 LGHDT, CDR2 YNNKEL (reference sequence). The length of the CDR3 is 14 residues. V shed 4 bases and J 4 bases; nucleotides not matched to a gene: 4. This chain's CDR3 is CASSLAGGSYEQYF. The DNA of the CDR3 is TGTGCCAGCAGCCTAGCGGGAGGTAGTTACGAGCAGTACTTC.

As concerns this clone: At one end, the junction sequence differs from germline, possibly due to a read error. The chain recombines TRBV14 with TRBJ2-2, with 9 bases identical to TRBD1. Germline CDR1 and CDR2: SGHDN and FVKESK. CDR3 length: 17 amino acids. The DNA for the CDR3 is TGTGCCAGCGGCCAAGCACCGGGACAGGGATACACCGGGGAGCTGTTTTTT. This translates into CASGQAPGQGYTGELFF.

The CDR3 DNA follows: TGTGCCATCAGCAAATTAGCGGGACTCCAAGAGGGCGGGGAGCTGTTTTTT. Protein sequence: CAISKLAGLQEGGELFF. The chain combines TRBV10-3 with TRBJ2-2; 8 bases line up with TRBD2. The CDR3 totals 17 residues. V lost 6 bases and J lost 7; bases outside the gene matches: 16. Germline CDR1 is ENHRY and CDR2 is SYGVKD.

V is TRBV29-1 and J is TRBJ1-1, with D perhaps TRBD1 (6 bases). Trimming left V 1 base short and J 1 base short, with 13 bases between. CDR3 length equals 15 residues. Germline CDR1 is SQVTM and CDR2 is ANQGSEA. The CDR3 here is CSVEGGGRANTEAFF. CDR3 nucleotide sequence: TGCAGCGTTGAAGGGGGGGGCAGGGCGAACACTGAAGCTTTCTTT.

The chain has TRBV3-1 (or the pseudogene TRBV3-2) and TRBJ2-7; 8 nucleotides agree with TRBD1. After removal of 6 bases from V and 0 bases from J, the junction contained 7 bases not matched to a gene. CDR3 length: 15 residues. Germline CDR1 reads LGHDT; CDR2 reads YNNKEL (reference sequence). The CDR3 DNA follows: TGTGCCAGCAGTCGACCGGGACAGGACTCCTACGAGCAGTACTTC. Translating gives CASSRPGQDSYEQYF.

The chain is built from TRBV6-5 and TRBJ1-2; 9 nucleotides match TRBD1. Germline V gene lookup returns CDR1 MNHEY and CDR2 SVGAGI. The trim removed 10 bases at V and 4 bases at J, leaving 7 bases unmatched. The CDR3 is made up of 13 amino acids. CDR3 loop: CANSQGALYGYTF. DNA of the CDR3: TGTGCCAACTCACAGGGGGCTCTCTATGGCTACACCTTC.

This chain links TRBV6-5 with TRBJ2-1; D is ambiguous. V lost 2 bases and J lost 8, with 7 bases in between. The CDR3 totals 12 residues. The germline gives CDR1 MNHEY, CDR2 SVGAGI. In DNA form, the CDR3 reads TGTGCCAGCAGTTACGGGCCACATGAGCAGTTCTTC. This gives the protein CASSYGPHEQFF.

This clone was seen only once. The chain links TRBV5-4 to TRBJ2-3; TRBD2 matches 7 bases. CDR1 and CDR2 (germline): SGHNT, YYREEE (reference sequence). The length of the CDR3 is 15 residues. Unmatched junction bases numbered 5, after V lost 2 bases and J lost 2 bases. The CDR3 sequence is CASSFTSVFTDTQYF. The CDR3 region has the DNA TGTGCCAGCAGCTTCACTAGCGTATTCACAGATACGCAGTATTTT. Drawing the rest from reference TRBV5-4 and TRBJ2-3, the complete variable domain is ETGVTQSPTHLIKTRGQQVTLRCSSQSGHNTVSWYQQALGQGPQFIFQYYREEENGRGNFPPRFSGLQFPNYSSELNVNALELDDSALYLCASSFTSVFTDTQYFGPGTRLTVL.

The chain combines TRBV7-2 with TRBJ1-3; tentative D call: TRBD1 (5 bases). Germline CDR1 reads SGHTA; CDR2 reads FQGNSA. The V gene lost 5 bases and the J gene lost 0 bases, with 14 bases spanning the gap. This CDR3 spans 16 amino acids. The CDR3 protein is CASSNQQANSGNTIYF. The DNA for the CDR3 is TGTGCCAGCAGCAACCAACAGGCGAACTCTGGAAACACCATATATTTT.

This sequence joins TRBV18 and TRBJ2-1; possibly TRBD2 for D (6 bases). Per germline, CDR1 KGHSH and CDR2 LQKENI. This CDR3 comprises 17 residues. Trimming shortened V by 1 base and J by 0 bases, and 13 bases separated the two germline ends. CDR3 nucleotides: TGTGCCAGCTCACCACTCCTTCCGGGAGACTCCTACAATGAGCAGTTCTTC. Encoded protein: CASSPLLPGDSYNEQFF.

The DNA of the CDR3 is TGTGCCAGTACCCCGGGACAGAGGAGGAATAATTCACCCCTCCACTTT. It specifies CASTPGQRRNNSPLHF. The chain uses TRBV19 and TRBJ1-6; TRBD1 matches 7 bases. The length of the CDR3 is 16 residues. Germline CDR1 is LNHDA and CDR2 is SQIVND (reference sequence). Trimming removed 7 bases from V and 5 bases from J; junction bases left unmatched: 11.

This chain uses TRBV7-9 with TRBJ1-1; 7 bases are shared with TRBD1. J was trimmed by 1 base and V by 2 bases; bases with no gene match: 10. CDR1 and CDR2 from the germline V gene are SEHNR and FQNEAQ (reference sequence). There are 17 residues in the CDR3. DNA of the CDR3: TGTGCCAGCAGCTTAAGTCATACAGGGGACTGGAACACTGAAGCTTTCTTT. This gives the protein CASSLSHTGDWNTEAFF.